This T cell receptor (beta chain) was identified in a study of metastatic and nonmetastatic thyroid tumors. Germline V gene data show CDR1 as GTSNPN and CDR2 as SVGIG (reference sequence). With 2 bases removed from V and 6 bases from J, the gap between germline ends came to 11 bases. This CDR3 is 13 amino acids long. Patients were all untreated before their thyroid surgery. This clone was detected ten times or more. TCRdb recomputed clones from the PCR reads via MiXCR. The table lists around 45,000 clones, 3.2% of them singletons. The V gene is TRBV30, the J gene TRBJ1-5; no reliable D call. Material: blood. The origin of this receptor is a female donor with papillary thyroid cancer or a benign thyroid nodule (not recorded which). Some clones in this sample may be carry-over from other donors' samples. DNA of the CDR3: TGTGCCTGGAGTAGGCAGGCTCGTCAGCCCCAGCATTTT. It specifies CAWSRQARQPQHF.